This entry is about one T cell receptor (beta chain). CDR1 MNHEY and CDR2 SVGAGI come from the germline V gene. Trimming removed 0 bases from V and 1 base from J; junction bases left unmatched: 3. The CDR3 has 15 residues. TCRdb's table, derived via immunoSEQ multiplex PCR, lists solely in-frame clones and lacks some. The sample lists fewer than 100,000 clones; around 89% were seen once. This specimen belongs to a study of technical replicates of blood from several donors. This chain uses TRBV6-5 with TRBJ2-7; TRBD1 matches at 7 bases. The sample was T cells isolated from PBMCs. The receptor comes from a human donor in good health. CDR3 in amino acids: CASSYSNRGSYEQYF. In DNA, the CDR3 is TGTGCCAGCAGTTACTCCAACAGGGGTTCCTACGAGCAGTACTTC.